These 27 T cell receptor beta chains were all obtained from the same sample, sequenced in a study of shared clonotypes between healthy human individuals. The table came from immunoSEQ multiplex PCR; TCRdb's copy has only in-frame clones and leaves some out. The table lists over 950,000 clones, roughly 77% of them singletons, with roughly 0.9% in the top ten. Material for sequencing was memory CD4+ T cells from PBMCs. The subset here: CD45RA-negative fraction. These receptors all come from a man between 18 and 29 years old in good health. Some clones in this sample may be carry-over from other donors' samples.

Remarks on this clone: The same CDR3 also results from other DNA sequences found in this sample. CDR3: CASSVSGQSYEQYF. In DNA form, the CDR3 reads TGTGCCAGCAGCGTCTCAGGGCAGTCCTACGAGCAGTACTTC. V usage is TRBV9 and J usage is TRBJ2-7, with D possibly matching TRBD1 (5 bases). V shed 2 bases and J shed 1 base, with 10 bases lying between them. The length of the CDR3 is 14 residues. CDR1 is SGDLS, CDR2 YYNGEE, per germline.

Concerning this clone itself: The germline gene is not matched at one end of the junction; a read error may be the cause. This sequence joins TRBV28 and TRBJ2-1, with 15 bases matching TRBD2. The germline V gene encodes CDR1 MDHEN and CDR2 SYDVKM. The CDR3 spans 13 residues. CDR3 bases: TGTGCCAGCAGTCGGACTAGCGGGAGGGCCTCGGTCTTC. This gives the protein CASSRTSGRASVF.

The V gene is TRBV6-5, the J gene TRBJ2-6, with 7 bases aligning to TRBD1. The germline V gene has CDR1 MNHEY and CDR2 SVGAGI. There are 15 residues in the CDR3. The V gene end was trimmed by 6 bases and the J gene end by 2 bases; junction bases not matched to a gene: 4. CDR3 nucleotides: TGTGCCAGCAGCAGACAGGGAGCTGGGGCCAACGTCCTGACTTTC. Translation: CASSRQGAGANVLTF.

This clone appeared a single time. V and J are TRBV18 and TRBJ2-7; 9 positions match TRBD2. The trim removed 3 bases at V and 5 bases at J, leaving 11 bases unmatched. The CDR3 extends over 16 amino acids. Germline loops: CDR1 KGHSH, CDR2 LQKENI. The CDR3 bases are TGTGCCAGCTCACCGTACTTGACTAGCGGTGGGGACGAGCAGTACTTC. Protein product: CASSPYLTSGGDEQYF.

The V gene is TRBV19, the J gene TRBJ2-1, with TRBD2 matching 7 bases. CDR3 length: 16 residues. V dropped 5 bases and J dropped 7; count of bases not matched to a gene: 14. CDR1 is LNHDA and CDR2 is SQIVND in the germline V gene (reference sequence). The CDR3 DNA is TGTGCCAGTAGTTCTAGACTAGCCCCCGGTGAGAATGAGCAGTTCTTC. It specifies CASSSRLAPGENEQFF.

The sample holds a few counts of this clone. The CDR3 protein is CASSLASGDGYTF. The CDR3 DNA reads as TGTGCCAGCAGCTTGGCGTCAGGGGATGGCTACACCTTC. The V call is TRBV5-5, the J call TRBJ1-2, with D possibly matching TRBD1 (6 bases). The CDR3 covers 13 residues. Trimming pared 0 bases from V and 6 bases from J, leaving 9 bases between. Germline V gene lookup returns CDR1 SGHKS and CDR2 YYEKEE (reference sequence).

The CDR3 loop is CASSRGRYTEAFF. The CDR3 region has the DNA TGTGCCAGTAGTCGCGGGAGGTACACTGAAGCTTTCTTT. The J gene is TRBJ1-1, the V gene TRBV19; D is unclear. Germline assignment: CDR1 LNHDA and CDR2 SQIVND (reference sequence). The length of the CDR3 is 13 residues. V was pared by 5 bases and J by 3 bases, with 10 bases between.

With respect to this clone: The sample contains more than one DNA sequence encoding this CDR3. The chain carries TRBV20-1 and TRBJ2-7; no firm D call. CDR3 length: 11 residues. Germline V CDR1 and CDR2: DFQATT, SNEGSKA (reference sequence). The V end was cut by 6 bases, the J end by 2 bases, with 8 bases between. The CDR3 region is CSAGGPYEQYF. The CDR3 nucleotides are TGCAGTGCGGGCGGCCCCTACGAGCAGTACTTC.

The chain has TRBV12-5 and TRBJ1-2; D perhaps matches TRBD1 (5 bases). The germline V and J ends were trimmed by 1 base and 4 bases, with 10 bases remaining between them. Germline V gene lookup returns CDR1 LGHNT and CDR2 FRNRAP. This CDR3 has 14 residues. CDR3 nucleotides: TGTGCTAGTGGTTTGGATCAGGGCCCCTATGGCTACACCTTC. As protein: CASGLDQGPYGYTF.

J is TRBJ1-3 and V is TRBV10-3, with D unresolved. Trimming removed 3 bases from V and 4 bases from J, with 4 bases in between. The CDR3 runs 12 residues. In germline, CDR1 is ENHRY, CDR2 SYGVKD. CDR3 loop: CAISDAGNTIYF. The CDR3 coding sequence is TGTGCCATCAGTGACGCCGGAAACACCATATATTTT.

With regard to this clone: Other DNA sequences from this sample encode an identical CDR3 as well. The rearrangement uses TRBV28 and TRBJ1-1; 7 nucleotides match TRBD1. V shed 2 bases and J 2 bases; nucleotides not matched to a gene: 5. Looked up from germline, CDR1 is MDHEN and CDR2 is SYDVKM. The CDR3 is 15 amino acids. CDR3 protein: CASSLPGQLNTEAFF. CDR3 nucleotides: TGTGCCAGCAGTTTACCGGGACAGTTAAACACTGAAGCTTTCTTT.

The chain couples TRBV11-2 to TRBJ2-3; no definite D call. The CDR3 is 14 amino acids. CDR1 and CDR2 from the germline V gene are SGHAT and FQNNGV. V lost 4 bases and J lost 4, with 12 bases in between. The CDR3 protein is CASSSLRRPDTQYF. The CDR3 nucleotides are TGTGCCAGCAGCTCCCTCCGACGCCCAGATACGCAGTATTTT.

This chain joins TRBV29-1 and TRBJ1-2; D is undetermined. The CDR3 runs 12 residues. CDR1 is SQVTM, CDR2 ANQGSEA, per germline. V lost 4 bases and J lost 8, with 14 bases in between. CDR3 sequence: CSVGARDQGYTF. In nucleotides, the CDR3 is TGCAGCGTTGGCGCACGGGATCAGGGCTACACCTTC.

V is TRBV10-3 and J is TRBJ2-1; D is unresolved. V was shortened by 5 bases and J by 5 bases, with 16 bases between the two germline ends. Germline V gives CDR1 ENHRY, CDR2 SYGVKD. This CDR3 contains 15 residues. The CDR3: CAISLVSKGHNEQFF. The CDR3 DNA follows: TGTGCCATCAGTCTGGTAAGCAAAGGACACAATGAGCAGTTCTTC.

The chain is built from TRBV6-5 and TRBJ1-1; D not certain. Trimming took off 6 bases at V and 6 bases at J, with 14 bases between the two ends. The CDR3 is 13 amino acids. Germline lookup yields CDR1 MNHEY and CDR2 SVGAGI. The CDR3 sequence: CASSSGRPPEAFF. The DNA of the CDR3 is TGTGCCAGCAGCTCCGGACGGCCGCCTGAAGCTTTCTTT.

This rearrangement joins TRBV5-8 to TRBJ2-5; D may correspond to TRBD1 or TRBD2 (5 bases each). V was cut by 0 bases and J by 4 bases, with 10 bases left in between. The germline gives CDR1 SGHTS, CDR2 YDEGEE. This CDR3 has 14 amino acids. The CDR3 bases are TGTGCCAGCAGCTTGGTTTGGGGACGAGAGACCCAGTACTTC. This encodes CASSLVWGRETQYF.

CDR3 sequence (DNA): TGTGCCTGGAGGAGTAGGGGTGGCGCCGGGGAGCTGTTTTTT. Translated, it gives CAWRSRGGAGELFF. This chain connects TRBV30 to TRBJ2-2; a weak D match, TRBD1 (5 bases). Trimming removed 3 bases from V and 6 bases from J, with 14 bases in between. The germline V gene has CDR1 GTSNPN and CDR2 SVGIG (reference sequence). This CDR3 region has 14 residues. The full variable domain, completed using reference TRBV30 and TRBJ2-2, is SQTIHQWPATLVQPVGSPLSLECTVEGTSNPNLYWYRQAAGRGLQLLFYSVGIGQISSEVPQNLSASRPQDRQFILSSKKLLLSDSGFYLCAWRSRGGAGELFFGEGSRLTVL.

This clone was counted a single time. The chain joins TRBV7-3 to TRBJ1-2; 7 bases map to TRBD1. CDR1 and CDR2 from the germline V gene are SGHTA and FQGTGA. V was pared by 2 bases and J by 1 base, with 7 bases of the junction left unmatched. The CDR3 sequence is 16 residues long. The CDR3 bases are TGTGCCAGCAGCTTACCCACAGGGGCCAATAACTATGGCTACACCTTC. Translating it yields CASSLPTGANNYGYTF.

The J gene is TRBJ1-2, the V gene TRBV19, with D tentatively TRBD1 (5 bases). With 6 bases removed from V and 6 bases from J, the gap between germline ends came to 14 bases. CDR1 LNHDA and CDR2 SQIVND come from the germline V gene (reference sequence). This CDR3 comprises 13 residues. In nucleotides, the CDR3 is TGTGCCAGTAGCCCTGTTACAGGAGATGGCTACACCTTC. Translated, it gives CASSPVTGDGYTF.

This rearrangement joins TRBV11-2 to TRBJ2-7; tentatively, D is TRBD1 or TRBD2 (5 bases each). The germline CDR1 and CDR2 sequences are SGHAT and FQNNGV. This CDR3 has 14 residues. V lost 5 bases, J lost 3 bases, and 14 bases lay in between. The CDR3 DNA is TGTGCCAGCAGCGCCAAGGGACGGTTCTACGAGCAGTACTTC. This codes for CASSAKGRFYEQYF.

This clone was observed a few times. The chain links TRBV19 to TRBJ1-2, with TRBD1 identical over 9 bases. J lost 4 bases, V lost 1 base, and 4 bases had no gene match. The CDR3 totals 15 residues. Germline V CDR1 and CDR2: LNHDA, SQIVND (reference sequence). The chain's CDR3 is CASSIGTGDGYGYTF. CDR3 DNA: TGTGCCAGTAGTATAGGGACAGGGGACGGCTATGGCTACACCTTC.

This clone was recorded once. Other DNA variants within this sample encode the same CDR3. Here the CDR3 DNA reads TGTGCCAGCAGCTTGGTCTCCTACGAGCAGTACTTC. Translation gives CASSLVSYEQYF. The gene calls are TRBV28 and TRBJ2-7; D is unresolved. The CDR3 totals 12 residues. With 6 bases removed from V and 0 bases from J, the gap between germline ends came to 6 bases. Germline lookup yields CDR1 MDHEN and CDR2 SYDVKM.

Worth noting for this clone: Just one base apart from a much larger clone, this may be a read error. The J gene is TRBJ1-5, the V gene TRBV7-9; the D gene is possibly TRBD1 (6 bases). CDR1 SEHNR and CDR2 FQNEAQ come from the germline V gene (reference sequence). This CDR3 is 15 amino acids long. Trimming removed 6 bases from V and 0 bases from J, with 12 bases in between. CDR3 sequence reads: CASRPQGVSNQPQHF. The CDR3 nucleotides are TGTGCCAGCAGACCACAGGGTGTTAGCAATCAGCCCCAGCATTTT.

The chain combines TRBV9 with TRBJ1-3; D gene ambiguous. V lost 0 bases and J lost 1, with 8 bases in between. From germline, CDR1 is SGDLS and CDR2 YYNGEE. CDR3 length: 15 residues. CDR3 DNA: TGTGCCAGCAGCGTAGGGGGTTCATCTGGAAACACCATATATTTT. The encoded protein is CASSVGGSSGNTIYF.

This clone was observed once. The rearrangement joins TRBV28 to TRBJ2-7; D may be TRBD1 or TRBD2 (6 bases each). Germline V CDR1 and CDR2: MDHEN, SYDVKM. The CDR3 is 14 residues long. The V end lost 5 bases, the J end lost 4 bases, and 15 bases lay between the germline ends. The CDR3 DNA follows: TGTGCCAGCAGTCCCATTATAGGGGGGTACGAGCAGTACTTC. It is translated as CASSPIIGGYEQYF.

The gene calls are TRBV5-1 and TRBJ2-3; 10 bases match TRBD2. Losses at the gene ends were 7 bases for V and 3 bases for J; bases not matched to a gene: 5. The CDR3 covers 14 residues. The V gene's germline CDR1 is SGHRS and CDR2 YFSETQ. As DNA, the CDR3 is TGCGCCAGCTCACCTAGCGGGAGAACAGATACGCAGTATTTT. It is translated as CASSPSGRTDTQYF.

J is TRBJ2-5 and V is TRBV6-5, with a possible D match to TRBD2 (5 bases). Trimming left V 6 bases short and J 8 bases short, with 13 bases between. Per germline, CDR1 MNHEY and CDR2 SVGAGI. This CDR3 is 12 amino acids long. The CDR3 loop reads CASRSPSGTQYF. The CDR3 bases are TGTGCCAGCAGAAGCCCCTCGGGAACCCAGTACTTC.